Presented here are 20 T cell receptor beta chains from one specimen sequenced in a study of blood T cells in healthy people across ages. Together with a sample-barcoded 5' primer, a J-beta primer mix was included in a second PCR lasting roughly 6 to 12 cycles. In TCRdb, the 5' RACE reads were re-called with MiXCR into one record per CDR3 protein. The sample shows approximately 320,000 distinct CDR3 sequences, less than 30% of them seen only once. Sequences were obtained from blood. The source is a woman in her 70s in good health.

The CDR3 sequence: CASIQDPDRTEAFF. In nucleotides, the CDR3 is TGCGCCAGCATCCAGGATCCGGACCGCACTGAAGCTTTCTTT. The gene calls are TRBV5-1 and TRBJ1-1; D ambiguous. V dropped 6 bases and J dropped 4 bases, with 16 bases sitting between them. This CDR3 comprises 14 residues. The germline CDR1 and CDR2 sequences are SGHRS and YFSETQ.

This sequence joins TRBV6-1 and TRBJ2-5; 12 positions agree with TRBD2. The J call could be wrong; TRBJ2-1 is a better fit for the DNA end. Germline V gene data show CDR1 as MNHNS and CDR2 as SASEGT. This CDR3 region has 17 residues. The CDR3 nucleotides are TGTGCCAGCAGTCTCGTGACTAGCGGGAGCCTAGGATTTGAGCAGTTCTTC. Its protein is CASSLVTSGSLGFEQFF.

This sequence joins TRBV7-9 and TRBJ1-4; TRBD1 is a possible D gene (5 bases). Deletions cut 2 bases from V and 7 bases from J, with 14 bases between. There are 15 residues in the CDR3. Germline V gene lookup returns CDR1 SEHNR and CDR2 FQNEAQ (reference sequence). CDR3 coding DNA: TGTGCCAGCAGCTTACCTCAAGGCAGGGTTGAAAAACTGTTTTTT. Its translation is CASSLPQGRVEKLFF.

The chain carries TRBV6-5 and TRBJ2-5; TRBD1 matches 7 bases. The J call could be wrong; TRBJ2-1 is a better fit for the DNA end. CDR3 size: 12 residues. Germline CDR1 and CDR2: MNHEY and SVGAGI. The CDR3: CASSRQGFEQFF. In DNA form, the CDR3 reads TGTGCCAGCAGTAGACAGGGCTTTGAGCAGTTCTTC.

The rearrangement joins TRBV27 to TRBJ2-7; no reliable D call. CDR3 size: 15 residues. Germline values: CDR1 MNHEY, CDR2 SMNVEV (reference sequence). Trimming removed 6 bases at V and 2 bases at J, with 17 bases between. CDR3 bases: TGTGCCAGCAGCGCTAGATCCCCCACGGCCTACGAGCAGTACTTC. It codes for CASSARSPTAYEQYF.

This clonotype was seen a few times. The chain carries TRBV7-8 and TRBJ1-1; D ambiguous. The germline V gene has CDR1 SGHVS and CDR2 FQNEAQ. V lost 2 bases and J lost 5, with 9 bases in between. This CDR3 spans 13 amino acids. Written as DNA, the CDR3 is TGTGCCAGCAGCTTACGCGAGAGAACTGAAGCTTTCTTT. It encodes CASSLRERTEAFF.

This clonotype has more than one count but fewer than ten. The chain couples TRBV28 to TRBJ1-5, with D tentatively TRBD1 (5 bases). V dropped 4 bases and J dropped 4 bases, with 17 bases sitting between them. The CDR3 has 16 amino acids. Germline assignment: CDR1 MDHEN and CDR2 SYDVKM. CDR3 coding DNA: TGTGCCAGCAGTTCATCGACAGCCTCGGGAAATCAGCCCCAGCATTTT. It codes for CASSSSTASGNQPQHF.

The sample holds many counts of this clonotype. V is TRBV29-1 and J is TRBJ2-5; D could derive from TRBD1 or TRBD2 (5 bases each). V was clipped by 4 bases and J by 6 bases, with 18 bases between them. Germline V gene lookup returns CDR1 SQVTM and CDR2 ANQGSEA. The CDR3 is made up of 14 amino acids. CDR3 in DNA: TGCAGCGTTGGTAGAGACAACTTGGGACAGACCCAGTACTTC. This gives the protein CSVGRDNLGQTQYF.

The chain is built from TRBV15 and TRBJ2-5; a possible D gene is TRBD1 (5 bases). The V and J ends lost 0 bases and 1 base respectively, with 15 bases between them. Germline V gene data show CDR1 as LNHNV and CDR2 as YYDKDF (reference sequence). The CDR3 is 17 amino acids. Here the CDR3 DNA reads TGTGCCACCAGCAGAGACCACCGGACACTGATCCAAGAGACCCAGTACTTC. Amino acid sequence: CATSRDHRTLIQETQYF.

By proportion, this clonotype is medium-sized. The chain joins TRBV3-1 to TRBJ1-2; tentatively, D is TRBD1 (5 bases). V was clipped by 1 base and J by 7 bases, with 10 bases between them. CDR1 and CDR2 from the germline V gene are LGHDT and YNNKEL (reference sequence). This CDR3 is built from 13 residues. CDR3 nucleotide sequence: TGTGCCAGCAGCCAAGCGGCAGGGCCTGGCTACACCTTC. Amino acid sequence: CASSQAAGPGYTF.

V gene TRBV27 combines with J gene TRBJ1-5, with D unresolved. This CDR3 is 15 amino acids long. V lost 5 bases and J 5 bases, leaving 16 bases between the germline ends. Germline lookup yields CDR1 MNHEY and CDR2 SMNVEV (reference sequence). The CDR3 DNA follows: TGTGCCAGCAGTCAAAATCCGGTCGGGGATCAGCCCCAGCATTTT. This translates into CASSQNPVGDQPQHF.

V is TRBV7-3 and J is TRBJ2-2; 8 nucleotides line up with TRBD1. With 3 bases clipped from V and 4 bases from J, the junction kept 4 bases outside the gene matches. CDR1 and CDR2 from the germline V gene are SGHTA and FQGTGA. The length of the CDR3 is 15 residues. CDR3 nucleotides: TGTGCCAGCAGCTTGGACAGGGATAGCACCGGGGAGCTGTTTTTT. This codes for CASSLDRDSTGELFF.

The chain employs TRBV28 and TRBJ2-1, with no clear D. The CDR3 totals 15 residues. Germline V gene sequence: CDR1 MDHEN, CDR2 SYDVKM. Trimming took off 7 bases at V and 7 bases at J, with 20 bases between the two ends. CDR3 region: CASTFRVSGINEQFF. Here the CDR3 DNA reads TGTGCCAGCACCTTTCGGGTCTCCGGAATAAATGAGCAGTTCTTC. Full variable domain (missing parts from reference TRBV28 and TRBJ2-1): DVKVTQSSRYLVKRTGEKVFLECVQDMDHENMFWYRQDPGLGLRLIYFSYDVKMKEKGDIPEGYSVSREKKERFSLILESASTNQTSMYLCASTFRVSGINEQFFGPGTRLTVL.

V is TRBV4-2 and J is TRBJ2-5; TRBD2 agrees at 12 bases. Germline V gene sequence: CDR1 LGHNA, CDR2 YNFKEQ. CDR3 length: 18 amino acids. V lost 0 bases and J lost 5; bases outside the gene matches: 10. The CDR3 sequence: CASSQEGSTSGRFETQYF. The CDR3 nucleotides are TGTGCCAGCAGCCAAGAGGGGAGTACTAGCGGGAGGTTCGAGACCCAGTACTTC.

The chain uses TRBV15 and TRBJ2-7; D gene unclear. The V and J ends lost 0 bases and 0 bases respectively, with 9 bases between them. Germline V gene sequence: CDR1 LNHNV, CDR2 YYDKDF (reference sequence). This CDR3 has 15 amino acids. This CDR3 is CATSRDKDPSYEQYF. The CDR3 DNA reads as TGTGCCACCAGCAGAGATAAGGACCCCTCCTACGAGCAGTACTTC.

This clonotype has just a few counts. The CDR3 DNA follows: TGCGCCAGCAGCTCCCTCCCTCATAAACAAGAGACCCAGTACTTC. Translated, it gives CASSSLPHKQETQYF. This chain joins TRBV5-1 and TRBJ2-5; unclear D gene. V was shortened by 3 bases and J by 2 bases, with 14 bases between the two germline ends. The CDR3 runs 15 residues. Germline CDR1 SGHRS, CDR2 YFSETQ. Variable domain in full (rest from reference TRBV5-1 and TRBJ2-5): KAGVTQTPRYLIKTRGQQVTLSCSPISGHRSVSWYQQTPGQGLQFLFEYFSETQRNKGNFPGRFSGRQFSNSRSEMNVSTLELGDSALYLCASSSLPHKQETQYFGPGTRLLVL.

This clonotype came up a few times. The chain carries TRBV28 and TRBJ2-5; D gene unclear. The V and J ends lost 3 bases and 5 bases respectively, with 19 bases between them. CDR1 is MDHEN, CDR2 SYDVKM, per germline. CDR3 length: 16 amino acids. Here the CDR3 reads CASSFSYNDLLETQYF. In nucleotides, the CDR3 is TGTGCCAGCAGTTTTAGCTACAACGACCTTTTGGAGACCCAGTACTTC.

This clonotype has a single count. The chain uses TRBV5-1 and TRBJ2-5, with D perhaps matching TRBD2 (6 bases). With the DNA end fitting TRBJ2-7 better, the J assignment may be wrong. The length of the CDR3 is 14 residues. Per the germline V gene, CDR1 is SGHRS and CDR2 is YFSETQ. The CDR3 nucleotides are TGCGCCAGCAGCTTGGGACTAGTCCCCTACGAGCAGTACTTC. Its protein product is CASSLGLVPYEQYF.

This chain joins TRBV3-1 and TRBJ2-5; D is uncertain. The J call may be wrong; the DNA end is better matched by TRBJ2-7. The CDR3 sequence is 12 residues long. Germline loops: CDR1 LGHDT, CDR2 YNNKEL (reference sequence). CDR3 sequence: CASSQNTYEQYF. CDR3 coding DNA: TGTGCCAGCAGCCAAAATACCTACGAGCAGTACTTC.

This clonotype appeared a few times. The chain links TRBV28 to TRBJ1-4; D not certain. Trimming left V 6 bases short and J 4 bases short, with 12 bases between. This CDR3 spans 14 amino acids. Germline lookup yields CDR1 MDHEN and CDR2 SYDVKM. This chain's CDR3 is CASSQVGGNEKLFF. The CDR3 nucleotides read TGTGCCAGCAGCCAAGTGGGTGGTAATGAAAAACTGTTTTTT. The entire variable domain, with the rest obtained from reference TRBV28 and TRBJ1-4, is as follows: DVKVTQSSRYLVKRTGEKVFLECVQDMDHENMFWYRQDPGLGLRLIYFSYDVKMKEKGDIPEGYSVSREKKERFSLILESASTNQTSMYLCASSQVGGNEKLFFGSGTQLSVL.